This T cell receptor beta chain was recorded in a study of shared clonotypes between healthy human individuals. The CDR3 runs to 15 residues. Trimming at V came to 3 bases and at J to 3 bases, leaving 1 base not matched to a gene. The V gene's germline CDR1 is SGHTA and CDR2 FQGNSA. Findings and limits, study-wide: Generation of non-shared clonotypes was less probable than generation of clonotypes shared by all four donors. Limitation of the genetic and exposure-history diversity represented came from the few donors.

Remarks on this clone: Its antigen is still unknown.

For each subset, genomic DNA was distributed in equal portions over several immunoSEQ plates. Method: immunoSEQ multiplex PCR; TCRdb's copy keeps in-frame clones and lacks some. The profile shows about 770,000 clones, roughly 72% of them singletons. The chain joins TRBV7-2 to TRBJ2-3; 12 bases match TRBD2. Material: memory CD4+ T cells sorted from blood. Subset given: CD45RA-negative fraction. The origin of this receptor is a woman aged 25 to 39 in good health. The CDR3, as DNA: TGTGCCAGCAGCTTTGGACTAGCGGGAACAGATACGCAGTATTTT. Translated: CASSFGLAGTDTQYF.